This T cell receptor (beta chain) was observed in a study of response to subunit inactivated influenza vaccine. Points on this clonotype: Its matching antigen is unknown.

Study-wide results and limits: The authors suggested that every seasonal influenza vaccination recruits few new T cells.

TCRdb used MiXCR to reprocess the RT-PCR reads, holding one entry per CDR3 protein. There are approximately 700,000 distinct CDR3 sequences in the sample; more than 15% occur only once, and around a tenth lies in the top ten. This specimen was PBMCs from blood, taken approximately 12 days after vaccination. The source is a man aged 50 to 59 who received an inactivated influenza vaccine.

The CDR3 nucleotides read TGTGCCAGCAGTTACTCGCCTGGGATTCAGCCCACAGATACGCAGTATTTT. As protein: CASSYSPGIQPTDTQYF. The rearrangement joins TRBV6-5 to TRBJ2-3, with no clear D. CDR1 MNHEY and CDR2 SVGAGI come from the germline V gene. The CDR3 sequence is 17 residues long. Trimming took 0 bases from V and 2 from J, leaving 15 bases between them.